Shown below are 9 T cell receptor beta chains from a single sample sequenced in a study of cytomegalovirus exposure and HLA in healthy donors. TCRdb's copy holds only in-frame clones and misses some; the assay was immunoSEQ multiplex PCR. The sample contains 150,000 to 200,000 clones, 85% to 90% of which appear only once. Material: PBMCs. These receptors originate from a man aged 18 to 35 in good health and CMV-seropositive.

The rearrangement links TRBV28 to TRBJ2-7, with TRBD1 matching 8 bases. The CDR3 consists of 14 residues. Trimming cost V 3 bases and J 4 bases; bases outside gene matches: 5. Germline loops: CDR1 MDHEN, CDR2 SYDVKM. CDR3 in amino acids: CASSFPGGAYEQYF. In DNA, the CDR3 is TGTGCCAGCAGTTTCCCAGGGGGCGCGTACGAGCAGTACTTC.

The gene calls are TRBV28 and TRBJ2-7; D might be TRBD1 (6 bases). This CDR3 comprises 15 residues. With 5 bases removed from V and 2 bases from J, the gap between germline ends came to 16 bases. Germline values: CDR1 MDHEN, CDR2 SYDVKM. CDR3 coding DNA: TGTGCCAGCAGTCGATCAGGGGCATTGGCCTACGAGCAGTACTTC. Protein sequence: CASSRSGALAYEQYF.

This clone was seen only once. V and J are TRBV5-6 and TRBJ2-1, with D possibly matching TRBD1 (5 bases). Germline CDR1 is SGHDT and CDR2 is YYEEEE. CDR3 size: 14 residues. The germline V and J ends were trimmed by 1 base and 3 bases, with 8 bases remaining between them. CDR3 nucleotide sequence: TGTGCCAGCAGCTTGCCAGGGAACTACAATGAGCAGTTCTTC. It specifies CASSLPGNYNEQFF.

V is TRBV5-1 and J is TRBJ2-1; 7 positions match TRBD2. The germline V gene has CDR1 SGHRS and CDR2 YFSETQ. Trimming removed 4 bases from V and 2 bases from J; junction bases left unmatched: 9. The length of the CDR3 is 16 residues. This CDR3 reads CASSLTTSATYNEQFF. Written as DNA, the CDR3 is TGCGCCAGCAGCCTAACTACTAGCGCCACCTACAATGAGCAGTTCTTC.

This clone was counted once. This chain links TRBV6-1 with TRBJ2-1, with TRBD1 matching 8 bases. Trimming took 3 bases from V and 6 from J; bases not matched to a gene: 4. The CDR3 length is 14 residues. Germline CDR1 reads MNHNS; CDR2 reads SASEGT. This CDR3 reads CASSDATGANEQFF. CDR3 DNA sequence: TGTGCCAGCAGTGATGCGACAGGGGCCAATGAGCAGTTCTTC.

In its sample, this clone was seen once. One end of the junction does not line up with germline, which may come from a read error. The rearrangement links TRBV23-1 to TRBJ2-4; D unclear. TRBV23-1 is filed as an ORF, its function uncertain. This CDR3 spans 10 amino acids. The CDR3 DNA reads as TGCGCCAGCAGTCAATCTAACTTGTTCTTC. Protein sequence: CASSQSNLFF.

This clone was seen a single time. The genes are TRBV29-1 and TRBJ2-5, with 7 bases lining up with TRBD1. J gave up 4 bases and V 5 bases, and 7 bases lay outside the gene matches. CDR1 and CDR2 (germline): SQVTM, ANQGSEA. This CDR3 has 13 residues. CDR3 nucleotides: TGCAGCGTTAGGGACAGTGTTTTAGAGACCCAGTACTTC. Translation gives CSVRDSVLETQYF.

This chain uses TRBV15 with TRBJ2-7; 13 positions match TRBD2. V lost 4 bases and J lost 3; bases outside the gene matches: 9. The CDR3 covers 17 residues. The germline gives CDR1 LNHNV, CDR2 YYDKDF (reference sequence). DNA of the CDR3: TGTGCCACCAGCAATTTTGGACTAGCGGGGGTTCACTACGAGCAGTACTTC. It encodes CATSNFGLAGVHYEQYF.

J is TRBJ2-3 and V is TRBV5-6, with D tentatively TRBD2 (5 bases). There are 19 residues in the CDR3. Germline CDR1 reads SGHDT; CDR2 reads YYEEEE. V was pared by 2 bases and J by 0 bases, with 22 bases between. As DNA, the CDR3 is TGTGCCAGCAGCTTCCTAAAGCGGCGGACTGCCACTAGCACAGATACGCAGTATTTT. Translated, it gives CASSFLKRRTATSTDTQYF.